The rows below give T cell receptor beta chains drawn from one sample of a study of shared clonotypes between healthy human individuals. Clones were read by immunoSEQ multiplex PCR, and TCRdb kept only the in-frame ones, dropping some. The repertoire includes approximately 1,000,000 clones, approximately 80% of them detected once, and around 0.47% sits in the top ten. Specimen: memory CD4+ T cells from PBMCs. Every receptor here comes from a young man in good health. Some clones in this sample may be carry-over from other donors' samples. Both conserved end residues are part of each CDR3. The D gene is left open where the match is weak. Clone size is shown for a subset of rows, as once, few, many or a class of expanded clone.

CDR3,DNA,size,D,J,V
CACSKNGLADEQFF,TGTGCCTGTAGTAAAAACGGACTAGCGGATGAGCAGTTCTTC,-,TRBD2,TRBJ2-1,TRBV19
CASSEAGDLDEQFF,TGTGCCAGCAGTGAAGCGGGAGATCTGGATGAGCAGTTCTTC,-,TRBD2,TRBJ2-1,TRBV25-1
CASSLGGFTQYF,TGTGCCAGCAGCTTGGGCGGGTTTACGCAGTATTTT,many,-,TRBJ2-3,TRBV5-4
CASSPNGETQYF,TGTGCCAGCAGCCCAAACGGTGAGACCCAGTACTTC,-,-,TRBJ2-5,TRBV11-3
CASSTGARAQYF,TGCGCCAGCAGTACGGGGGCCCGAGCGCAGTATTTT,once,-,TRBJ2-3,TRBV5-1
CASSLAGATDTQYF,TGTGCCAGCAGCTTAGCGGGAGCCACAGATACGCAGTATTTT,-,TRBD2,TRBJ2-3,TRBV7-3
CASSLNRAQETQYF,TGTGCCAGCAGCTTAAATAGGGCCCAAGAGACCCAGTACTTC,-,-,TRBJ2-5,TRBV7-3
CASSQGTQRGVSGELFF,TGCGCCAGCAGCCAGGGAACCCAGAGGGGGGTAAGCGGGGAGCTGTTTTTT,-,-,TRBJ2-2,TRBV4-3
CASSLGGQHQETQYF,TGCGCCAGCAGCTTGGGAGGACAGCATCAAGAGACCCAGTACTTC,-,-,TRBJ2-5,TRBV5-1
CATSRDRTGVVGYTF,TGTGCCACCAGCAGAGATCGTACAGGGGTGGTCGGCTACACCTTC,-,TRBD1,TRBJ1-2,TRBV15
CASSLGDRLANTGELFF,TGTGCCAGCAGCTTGGGGGACAGGCTCGCGAACACCGGGGAGCTGTTTTTT,-,TRBD1,TRBJ2-2,TRBV5-5
CASSLAGGRDGQYF,TGTGCCAGCAGCTTAGCTGGCGGGAGGGACGGCCAGTACTTC,-,TRBD2,TRBJ2-5,TRBV7-9
CASSFRPSGYLSTDTQYF,TGTGCCAGCAGTTTCAGGCCTAGCGGGTACTTAAGCACAGATACGCAGTATTTT,-,TRBD2,TRBJ2-3,TRBV7-2
CASSAPGTVNTEAFF,TGTGCCAGCAGTGCCCCCGGGACAGTGAACACTGAAGCTTTCTTT,many,TRBD1,TRBJ1-1,TRBV28
CASSDWERAPETQYF,TGTGCCAGCAGTGACTGGGAGAGGGCCCCCGAGACCCAGTACTTC,-,-,TRBJ2-5,TRBV6-4
CASSSDQSGSGTGELFF,TGTGCCAGCAGCTCAGACCAGAGCGGGAGCGGCACCGGGGAGCTGTTTTTT,-,TRBD2,TRBJ2-2,TRBV7-3
CASSIGEAYEQYF,TGTGCCAGTAGTATAGGGGAAGCCTACGAGCAGTACTTC,-,-,TRBJ2-7,TRBV19
CASSLAGVKDTQYF,TGTGCCAGCAGCCTAGCGGGAGTTAAAGATACGCAGTATTTT,few,TRBD2,TRBJ2-3,TRBV6-1
CASSPGTDNEQFF,TGTGCCAGCAGCCCTGGGACGGACAATGAGCAGTTCTTC,once,-,TRBJ2-1,TRBV11-3
CASSGNEQFF,TGTGCCAGCAGCGGCAATGAGCAGTTCTTC,-,-,TRBJ2-1,TRBV7-9
CASSRGWRQETQYF,TGTGCCAGCAGTCGGGGATGGCGTCAAGAGACCCAGTACTTC,-,-,TRBJ2-5,TRBV2
CASSPLAGNQETQYF,TGTGCCAGCAGCCCACTGGCGGGTAACCAAGAGACCCAGTACTTC,-,-,TRBJ2-5,TRBV28
CASSPLAGVDEQYF,TGCGCCAGCAGCCCCCTAGCGGGAGTAGACGAGCAGTACTTC,-,TRBD2,TRBJ2-7,TRBV5-1